This record covers a single T cell receptor (beta chain). The data are from a study of PD-L1 blockade in urothelial cancer. For the study at large: Median T cell yield per blood sample was over 140,000 cells.

TCRdb's copy holds only in-frame clones and misses some; the assay was immunoSEQ multiplex PCR. The table has around 100,000 clones, around 93% seen once. The junction had 9 bases not matched to a gene; V was cut back by 0 bases and J by 7 bases. CDR1 is SGHNT and CDR2 is YYREEE in the germline V gene (reference sequence). The CDR3 covers 17 residues. Time point defined: peripheral blood 6 weeks after treatment start. The clonotype comes from a man aged 55-75 years with urothelial cancer. This chain connects TRBV5-4 to TRBJ2-1; 11 bases fit TRBD2. The source was PBMCs, collected around atezolizumab (anti-PD-L1) treatment. The CDR3 loop reads CASSLGGSGGAGNEQFF. CDR3 DNA: TGTGCCAGCAGCTTGGGCGGTAGCGGGGGGGCCGGGAATGAGCAGTTCTTC. The whole variable domain, filled in from reference TRBV5-4 and TRBJ2-1, reads ETGVTQSPTHLIKTRGQQVTLRCSSQSGHNTVSWYQQALGQGPQFIFQYYREEENGRGNFPPRFSGLQFPNYSSELNVNALELDDSALYLCASSLGGSGGAGNEQFFGPGTRLTVL.